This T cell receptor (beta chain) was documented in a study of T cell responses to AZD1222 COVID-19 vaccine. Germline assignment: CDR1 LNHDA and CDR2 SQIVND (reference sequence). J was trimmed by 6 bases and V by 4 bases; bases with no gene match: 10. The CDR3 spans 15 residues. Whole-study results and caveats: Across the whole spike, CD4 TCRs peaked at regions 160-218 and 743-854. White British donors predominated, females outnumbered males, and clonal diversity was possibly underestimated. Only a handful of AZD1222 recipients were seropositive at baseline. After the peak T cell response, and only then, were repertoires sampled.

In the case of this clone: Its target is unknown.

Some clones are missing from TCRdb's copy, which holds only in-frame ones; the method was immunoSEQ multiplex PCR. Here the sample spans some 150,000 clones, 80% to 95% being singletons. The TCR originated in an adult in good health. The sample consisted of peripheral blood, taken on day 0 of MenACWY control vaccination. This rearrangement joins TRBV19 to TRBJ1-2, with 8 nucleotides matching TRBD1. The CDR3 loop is CASSRDQGASHGYTF. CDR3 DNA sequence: TGTGCCAGTAGTAGAGATCAGGGGGCGTCACATGGCTACACCTTC.